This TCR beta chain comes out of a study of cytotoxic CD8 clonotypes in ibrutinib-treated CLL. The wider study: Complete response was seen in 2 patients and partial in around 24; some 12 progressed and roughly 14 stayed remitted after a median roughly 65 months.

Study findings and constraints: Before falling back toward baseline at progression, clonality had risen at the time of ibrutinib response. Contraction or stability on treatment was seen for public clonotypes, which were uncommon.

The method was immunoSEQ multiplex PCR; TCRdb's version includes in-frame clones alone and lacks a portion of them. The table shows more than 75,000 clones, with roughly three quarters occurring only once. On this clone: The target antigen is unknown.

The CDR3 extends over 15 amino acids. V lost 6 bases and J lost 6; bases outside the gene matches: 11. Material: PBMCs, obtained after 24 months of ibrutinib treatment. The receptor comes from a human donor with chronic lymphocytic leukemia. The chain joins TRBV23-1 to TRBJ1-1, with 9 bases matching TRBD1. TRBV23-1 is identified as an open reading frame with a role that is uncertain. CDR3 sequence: CASSRGDREWAEAFF. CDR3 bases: TGCGCCAGCAGCCGTGGGGACAGGGAGTGGGCTGAAGCTTTCTTT.